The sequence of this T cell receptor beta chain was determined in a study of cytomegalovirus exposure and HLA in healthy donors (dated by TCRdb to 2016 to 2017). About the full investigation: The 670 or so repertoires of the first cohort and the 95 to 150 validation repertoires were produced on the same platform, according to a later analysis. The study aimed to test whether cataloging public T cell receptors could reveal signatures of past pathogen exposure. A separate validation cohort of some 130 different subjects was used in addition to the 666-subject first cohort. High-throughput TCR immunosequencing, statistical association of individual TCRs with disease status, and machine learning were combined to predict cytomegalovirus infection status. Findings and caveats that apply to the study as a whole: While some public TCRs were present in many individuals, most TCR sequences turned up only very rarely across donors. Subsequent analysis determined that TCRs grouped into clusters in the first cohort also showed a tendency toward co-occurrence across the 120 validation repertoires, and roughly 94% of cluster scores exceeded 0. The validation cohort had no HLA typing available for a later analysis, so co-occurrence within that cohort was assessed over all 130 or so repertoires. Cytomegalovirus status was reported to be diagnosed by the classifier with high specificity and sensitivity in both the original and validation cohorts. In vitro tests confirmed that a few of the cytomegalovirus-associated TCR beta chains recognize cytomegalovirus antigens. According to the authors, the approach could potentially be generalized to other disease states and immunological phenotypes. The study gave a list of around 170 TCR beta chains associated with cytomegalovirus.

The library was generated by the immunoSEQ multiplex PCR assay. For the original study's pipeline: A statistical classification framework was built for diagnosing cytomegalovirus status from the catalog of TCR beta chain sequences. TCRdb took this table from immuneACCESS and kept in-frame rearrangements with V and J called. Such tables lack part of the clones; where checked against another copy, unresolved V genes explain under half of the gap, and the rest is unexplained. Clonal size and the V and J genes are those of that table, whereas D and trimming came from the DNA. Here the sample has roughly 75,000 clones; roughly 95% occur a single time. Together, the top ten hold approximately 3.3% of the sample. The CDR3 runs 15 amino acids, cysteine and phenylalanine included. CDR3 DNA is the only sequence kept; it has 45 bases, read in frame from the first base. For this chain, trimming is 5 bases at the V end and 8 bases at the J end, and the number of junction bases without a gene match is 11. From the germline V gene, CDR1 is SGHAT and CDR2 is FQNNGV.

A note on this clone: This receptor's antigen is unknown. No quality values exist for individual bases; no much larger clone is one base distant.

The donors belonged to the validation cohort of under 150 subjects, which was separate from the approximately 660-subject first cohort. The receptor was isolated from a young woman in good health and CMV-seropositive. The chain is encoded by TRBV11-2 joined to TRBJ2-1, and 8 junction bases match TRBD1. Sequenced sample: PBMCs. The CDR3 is CASSPILTGVHEQFF. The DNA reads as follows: TGTGCCAGCAGCCCCATCCTGACAGGGGTTCATGAGCAGTTCTTC.